Listed below are T cell receptor beta chains from one sample, sequenced in a study of T cell responses to AZD1222 COVID-19 vaccine. Using immunoSEQ multiplex PCR, the repertoire was profiled, and TCRdb retains in-frame clones only, with some absent. The sample has 140,000 to 150,000 clones, roughly 86% seen once. The sequenced sample was peripheral blood, obtained 28 days after the second dose of the MenACWY control vaccine. The receptors here all came from an adult who received the MenACWY meningococcal vaccine as a control. CDR3s include the opening cysteine and the closing phenylalanine or tryptophan. The order of the fields is J gene, D gene, clone size, V gene, CDR3 protein, CDR3 DNA. A D gene is named only where the DNA matches it firmly. Expanded clones are given a class, and other clones once, few, many or no size at all.

TRBJ2-3	TRBD2	-	TRBV7-8	CASRPRMTSGGRSTDTQYF	TGTGCCAGCAGGCCTCGTATGACTAGCGGGGGCCGTAGCACAGATACGCAGTATTTT
TRBJ1-1	-	-	TRBV4-1	CASSSGGGTEAFF	TGCGCCAGCAGCTCGGGCGGGGGCACTGAAGCTTTCTTT
TRBJ1-3	TRBD1	-	TRBV5-1	CASSLITGTDSGNTIYF	TGCGCCAGCAGCTTGATTACGGGGACAGACTCTGGAAACACCATATATTTT
TRBJ1-1	TRBD1	-	TRBV4-3	CASSQDDRGRNTEAFF	TGCGCCAGCAGCCAAGATGACAGGGGCCGGAACACTGAAGCTTTCTTT
TRBJ1-2	-	few	TRBV12-3/TRBV12-4	CASSFREGYTF	TGTGCCAGCAGTTTTAGGGAAGGCTACACCTTC
TRBJ2-2	-	-	TRBV5-1	CASSSRGAVNTGELFF	TGCGCCAGCAGCTCCCGGGGGGCCGTGAACACCGGGGAGCTGTTTTTT
TRBJ1-6	-	-	TRBV4-3	CASSQDRGYNSPLHF	TGCGCCAGCAGCCAAGATAGGGGGTATAATTCACCCCTCCACTTT
TRBJ1-2	-	-	TRBV5-1	CASSLEGQNYGYTF	TGCGCCAGCAGCTTGGAGGGTCAAAACTATGGCTACACCTTC
TRBJ1-2	TRBD1	-	TRBV7-2	CASSLGGQSKGYTF	TGTGCCAGCAGCTTAGGGGGACAGAGCAAGGGCTACACCTTC
TRBJ1-2	-	-	TRBV4-2	CASSQDDYGYTF	TGTGCCAGCAGCCAAGATGACTATGGCTACACCTTC
TRBJ1-2	-	-	TRBV30	CAWSVIQGGYTF	TGTGCCTGGAGTGTTATTCAGGGAGGCTACACCTTC
TRBJ2-7	TRBD2	-	TRBV28	CASSSTRLAGVSQYF	TGTGCCAGCAGTTCGACGAGACTAGCGGGAGTATCGCAGTACTTC
TRBJ1-4	-	-	TRBV19	CASRIGGRATNEKLFF	TGTGCCAGTAGAATAGGGGGGCGAGCAACTAATGAAAAACTGTTTTTT
TRBJ2-3	TRBD2	-	TRBV19	CASSIGLAGSTDTQYF	TGTGCCAGTAGTATCGGGCTAGCGGGAAGCACAGATACGCAGTATTTT
TRBJ2-1	-	-	TRBV7-3	CASSPRVGRVSYNEQFF	TGTGCCAGCAGCCCCCGAGTCGGGCGGGTCTCCTACAATGAGCAGTTCTTC
TRBJ1-6	-	-	TRBV18	CASSLLPLTDYNSPLHF	TGTGCCAGCTCCCTACTTCCCTTGACAGATTATAATTCACCCCTCCACTTT
TRBJ2-1	TRBD2	once	TRBV7-8	CASQAGREGYNEQFF	TGTGCCAGCCAAGCCGGGCGGGAGGGGTACAATGAGCAGTTCTTC
TRBJ2-3	-	-	TRBV6-6	CASSPLISPTYTDTQYF	TGTGCCAGCAGTCCCCTTATATCCCCCACCTACACAGATACGCAGTATTTT
TRBJ2-1	-	-	TRBV24-1	CATSDSGNEQFF	TGTGCCACCAGTGATTCAGGGAATGAGCAGTTCTTC
TRBJ2-1	TRBD2	-	TRBV7-9	CASGLAGGNEQFF	TGTGCCAGCGGGCTAGCGGGAGGAAATGAGCAGTTCTTC
TRBJ2-5	-	-	TRBV5-1	CASSFGGTVQETQYF	TGCGCCAGCAGTTTCGGAGGGACCGTCCAAGAGACCCAGTACTTC
TRBJ2-7	-	-	TRBV16	CASSQGTHSYEQYF	TGTGCCAGCAGCCAGGGGACTCACTCCTACGAGCAGTACTTC
TRBJ1-2	-	-	TRBV4-1	CASSQGRSYGYTF	TGCGCCAGCAGCCAGGGACGGTCCTATGGCTACACCTTC
TRBJ2-4	-	-	TRBV3-1/TRBV3-2	CASSQDLGGGNIQYF	TGTGCCAGCAGCCAAGATCTGGGAGGGGGGAACATTCAGTACTTC
TRBJ1-1	-	-	TRBV21-1	CASSKEVRQAEAFF	TGTGCCAGCAGCAAAGAGGTTCGTCAGGCTGAAGCTTTCTTT
TRBJ2-3	TRBD2	-	TRBV2	CASSGLGLAGGRDTDTQYF	TGTGCCAGCAGTGGTTTAGGACTAGCGGGGGGGCGTGACACAGATACGCAGTATTTT